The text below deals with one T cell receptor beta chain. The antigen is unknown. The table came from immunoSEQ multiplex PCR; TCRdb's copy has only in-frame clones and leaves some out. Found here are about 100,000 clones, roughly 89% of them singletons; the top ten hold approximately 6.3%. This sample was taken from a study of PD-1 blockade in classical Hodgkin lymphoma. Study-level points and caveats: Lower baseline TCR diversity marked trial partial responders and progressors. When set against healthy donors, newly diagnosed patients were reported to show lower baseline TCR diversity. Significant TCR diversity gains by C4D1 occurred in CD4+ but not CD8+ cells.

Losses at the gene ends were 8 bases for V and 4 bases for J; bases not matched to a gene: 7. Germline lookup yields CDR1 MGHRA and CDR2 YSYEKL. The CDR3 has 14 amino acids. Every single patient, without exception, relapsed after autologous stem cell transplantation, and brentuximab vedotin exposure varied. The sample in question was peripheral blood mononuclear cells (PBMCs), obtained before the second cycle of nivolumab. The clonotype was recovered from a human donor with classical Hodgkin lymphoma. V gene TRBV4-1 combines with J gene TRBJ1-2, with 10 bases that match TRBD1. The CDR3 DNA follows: TGCGCCAGCCTATGGGACAGGGGTAGCTATGGCTACACCTTC. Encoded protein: CASLWDRGSYGYTF.